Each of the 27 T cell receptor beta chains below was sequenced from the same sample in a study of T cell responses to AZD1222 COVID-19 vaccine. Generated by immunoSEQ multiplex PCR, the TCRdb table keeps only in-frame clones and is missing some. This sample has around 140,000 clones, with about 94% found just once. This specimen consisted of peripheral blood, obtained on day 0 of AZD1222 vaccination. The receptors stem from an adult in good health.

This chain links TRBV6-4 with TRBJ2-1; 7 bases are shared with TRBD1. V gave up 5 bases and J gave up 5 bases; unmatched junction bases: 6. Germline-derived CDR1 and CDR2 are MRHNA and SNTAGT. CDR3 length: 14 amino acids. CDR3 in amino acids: CASSSTGEHNEQFF. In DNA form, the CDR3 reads TGTGCCAGCAGTTCCACAGGGGAACACAATGAGCAGTTCTTC.

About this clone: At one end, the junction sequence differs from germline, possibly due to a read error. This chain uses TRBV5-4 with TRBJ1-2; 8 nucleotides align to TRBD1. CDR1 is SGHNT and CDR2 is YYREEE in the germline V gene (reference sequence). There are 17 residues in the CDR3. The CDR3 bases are TGTGCCAGCACCTTGGATTGGCAGGGGGCAGCTAACTATGGCTACACCTTC. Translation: CASTLDWQGAANYGYTF.

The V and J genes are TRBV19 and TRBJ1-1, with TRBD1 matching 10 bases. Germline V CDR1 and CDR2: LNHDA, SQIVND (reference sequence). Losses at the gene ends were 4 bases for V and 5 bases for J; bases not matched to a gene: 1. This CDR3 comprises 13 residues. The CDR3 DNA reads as TGTGCCAGTAGTAGGGACAGGGGAACTGAAGCTTTCTTT. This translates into CASSRDRGTEAFF.

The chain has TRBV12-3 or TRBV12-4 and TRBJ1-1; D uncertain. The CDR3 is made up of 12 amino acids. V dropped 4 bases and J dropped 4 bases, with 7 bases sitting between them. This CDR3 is CASSYDGTEAFF. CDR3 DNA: TGTGCCAGCAGTTATGATGGCACTGAAGCTTTCTTT.

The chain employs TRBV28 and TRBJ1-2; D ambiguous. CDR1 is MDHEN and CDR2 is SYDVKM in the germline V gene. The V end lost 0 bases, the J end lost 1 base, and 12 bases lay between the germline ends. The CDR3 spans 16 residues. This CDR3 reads CASSLWPTLDNYGYTF. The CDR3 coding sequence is TGTGCCAGCAGTTTATGGCCTACTTTAGATAACTATGGCTACACCTTC.

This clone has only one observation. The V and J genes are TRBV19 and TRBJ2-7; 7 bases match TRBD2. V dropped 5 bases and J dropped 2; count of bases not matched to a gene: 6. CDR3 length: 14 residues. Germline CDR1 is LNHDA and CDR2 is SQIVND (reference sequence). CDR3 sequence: CASSAPGTTYEQYF. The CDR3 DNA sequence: TGTGCCAGTAGTGCCCCCGGGACTACCTACGAGCAGTACTTC.

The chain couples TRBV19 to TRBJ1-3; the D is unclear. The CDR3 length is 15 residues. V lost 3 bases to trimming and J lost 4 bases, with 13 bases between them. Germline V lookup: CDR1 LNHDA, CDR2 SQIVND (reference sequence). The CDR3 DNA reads TGTGCCAGTAGTATGGGGTCCGGGATCGGAAACACCATATATTTT. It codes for CASSMGSGIGNTIYF.

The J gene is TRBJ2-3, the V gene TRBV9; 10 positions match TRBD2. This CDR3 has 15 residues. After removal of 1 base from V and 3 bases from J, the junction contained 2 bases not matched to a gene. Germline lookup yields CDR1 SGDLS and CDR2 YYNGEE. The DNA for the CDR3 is TGTGCCAGCAGCGTAACTAGCGGGACAACAGATACGCAGTATTTT. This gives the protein CASSVTSGTTDTQYF.

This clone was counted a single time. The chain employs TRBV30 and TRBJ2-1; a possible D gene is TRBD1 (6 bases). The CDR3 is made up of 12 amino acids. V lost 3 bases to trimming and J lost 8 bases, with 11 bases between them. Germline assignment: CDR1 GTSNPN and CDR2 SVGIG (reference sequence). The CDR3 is CAWSIRGDEQFF. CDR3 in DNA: TGTGCCTGGAGCATCAGGGGTGATGAGCAGTTCTTC.

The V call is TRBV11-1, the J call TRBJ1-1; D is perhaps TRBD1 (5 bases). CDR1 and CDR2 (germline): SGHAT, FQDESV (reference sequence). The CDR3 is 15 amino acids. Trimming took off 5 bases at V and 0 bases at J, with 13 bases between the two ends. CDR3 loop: CASSPGPSMNTEAFF. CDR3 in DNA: TGTGCCAGCAGCCCGGGACCCTCAATGAACACTGAAGCTTTCTTT.

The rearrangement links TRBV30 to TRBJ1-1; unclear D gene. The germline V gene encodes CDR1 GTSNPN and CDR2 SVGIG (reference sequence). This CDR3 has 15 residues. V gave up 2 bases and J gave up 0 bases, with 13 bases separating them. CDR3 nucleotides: TGTGCCTGGAGTTTAACGGGAGTCCTGAACACTGAAGCTTTCTTT. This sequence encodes CAWSLTGVLNTEAFF. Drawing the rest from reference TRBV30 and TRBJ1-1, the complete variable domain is SQTIHQWPATLVQPVGSPLSLECTVEGTSNPNLYWYRQAAGRGLQLLFYSVGIGQISSEVPQNLSASRPQDRQFILSSKKLLLSDSGFYLCAWSLTGVLNTEAFFGQGTRLTVV.

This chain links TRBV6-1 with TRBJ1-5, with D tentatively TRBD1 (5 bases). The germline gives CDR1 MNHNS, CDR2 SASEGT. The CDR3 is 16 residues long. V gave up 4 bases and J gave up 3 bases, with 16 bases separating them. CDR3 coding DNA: TGTGCCAGCAGTGGGAGGGGCGGGTCAGTCAATCAGCCCCAGCATTTT. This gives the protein CASSGRGGSVNQPQHF.

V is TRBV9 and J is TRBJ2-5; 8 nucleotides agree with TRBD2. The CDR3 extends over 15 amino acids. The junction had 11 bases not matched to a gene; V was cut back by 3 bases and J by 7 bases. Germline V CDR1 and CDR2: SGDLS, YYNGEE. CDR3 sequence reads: CASSAKLAEGGTQYF. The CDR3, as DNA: TGTGCCAGCAGCGCTAAACTAGCGGAGGGAGGGACCCAGTACTTC.

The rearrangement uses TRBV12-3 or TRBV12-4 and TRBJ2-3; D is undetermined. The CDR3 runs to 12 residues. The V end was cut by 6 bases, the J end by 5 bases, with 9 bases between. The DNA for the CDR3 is TGTGCCAGCAGCCGTGACTTAGATACGCAGTATTTT. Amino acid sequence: CASSRDLDTQYF.

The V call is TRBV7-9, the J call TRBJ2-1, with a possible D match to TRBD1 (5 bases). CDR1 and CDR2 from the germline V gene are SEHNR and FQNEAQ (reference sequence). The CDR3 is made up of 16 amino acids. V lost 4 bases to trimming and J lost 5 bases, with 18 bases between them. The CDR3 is CASSSTPPGAHNEQFF. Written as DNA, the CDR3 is TGTGCCAGCAGCTCCACCCCGCCTGGGGCCCACAATGAGCAGTTCTTC.

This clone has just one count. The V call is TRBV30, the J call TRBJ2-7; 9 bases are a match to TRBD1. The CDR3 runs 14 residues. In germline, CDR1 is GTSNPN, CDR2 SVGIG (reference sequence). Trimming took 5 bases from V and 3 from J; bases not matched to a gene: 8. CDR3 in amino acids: CAWRPGTGSYEQYF. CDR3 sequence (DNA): TGTGCCTGGCGTCCCGGGACAGGGAGCTACGAGCAGTACTTC.

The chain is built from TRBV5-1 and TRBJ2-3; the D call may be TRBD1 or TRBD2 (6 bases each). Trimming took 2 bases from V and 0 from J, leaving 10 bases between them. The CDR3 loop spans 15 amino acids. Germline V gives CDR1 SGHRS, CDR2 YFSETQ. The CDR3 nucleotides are TGCGCCAGCAGCTTTCAGGGGACTAGCACAGATACGCAGTATTTT. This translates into CASSFQGTSTDTQYF.

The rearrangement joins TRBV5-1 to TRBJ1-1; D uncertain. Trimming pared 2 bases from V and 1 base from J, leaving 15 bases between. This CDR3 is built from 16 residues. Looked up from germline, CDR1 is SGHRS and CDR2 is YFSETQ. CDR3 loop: CASSLGQPVQNTEAFF. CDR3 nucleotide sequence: TGCGCCAGCAGCTTAGGGCAGCCGGTCCAGAACACTGAAGCTTTCTTT. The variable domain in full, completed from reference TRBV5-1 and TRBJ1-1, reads KAGVTQTPRYLIKTRGQQVTLSCSPISGHRSVSWYQQTPGQGLQFLFEYFSETQRNKGNFPGRFSGRQFSNSRSEMNVSTLELGDSALYLCASSLGQPVQNTEAFFGQGTRLTVV.

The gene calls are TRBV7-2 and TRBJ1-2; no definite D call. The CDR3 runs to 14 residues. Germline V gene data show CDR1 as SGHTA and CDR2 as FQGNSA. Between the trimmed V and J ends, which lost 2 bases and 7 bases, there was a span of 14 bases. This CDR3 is CASSLKSREGGYTF. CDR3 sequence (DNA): TGTGCCAGCAGCTTAAAATCGAGGGAGGGTGGCTACACCTTC. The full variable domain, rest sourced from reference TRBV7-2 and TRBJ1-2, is GAGVSQSPSNKVTEKGKDVELRCDPISGHTALYWYRQSLGQGLEFLIYFQGNSAPDKSGLPSDRFSAERTGGSVSTLTIQRTQQEDSAVYLCASSLKSREGGYTFGSGTRLTVV.

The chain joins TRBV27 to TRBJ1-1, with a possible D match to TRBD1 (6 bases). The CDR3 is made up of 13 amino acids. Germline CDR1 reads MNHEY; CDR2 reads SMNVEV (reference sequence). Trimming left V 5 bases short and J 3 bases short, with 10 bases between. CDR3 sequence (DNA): TGTGCCAGCAGTAACAGGGTCGACACTGAAGCTTTCTTT. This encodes CASSNRVDTEAFF.

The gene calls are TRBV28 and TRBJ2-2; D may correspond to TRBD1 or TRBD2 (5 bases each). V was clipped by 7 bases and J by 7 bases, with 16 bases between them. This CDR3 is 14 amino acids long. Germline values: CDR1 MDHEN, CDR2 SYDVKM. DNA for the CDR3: TGTGCCAGCACCTTTGGGGGAGAGATCGGGGAGCTGTTTTTT. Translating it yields CASTFGGEIGELFF.

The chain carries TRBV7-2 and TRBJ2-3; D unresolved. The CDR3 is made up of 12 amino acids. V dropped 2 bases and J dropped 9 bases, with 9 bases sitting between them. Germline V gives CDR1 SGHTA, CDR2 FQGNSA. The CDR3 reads CASSLILGTQYF. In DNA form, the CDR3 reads TGTGCCAGCAGCTTAATCCTAGGAACGCAGTATTTT. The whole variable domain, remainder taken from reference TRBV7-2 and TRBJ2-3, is GAGVSQSPSNKVTEKGKDVELRCDPISGHTALYWYRQSLGQGLEFLIYFQGNSAPDKSGLPSDRFSAERTGGSVSTLTIQRTQQEDSAVYLCASSLILGTQYFGPGTRLTVL.

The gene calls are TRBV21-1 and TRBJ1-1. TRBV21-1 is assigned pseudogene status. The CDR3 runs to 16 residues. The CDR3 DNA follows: TGTGCCAGCAGTCCCACATTCGGGGGGAGACAAACTGAAGCTTTCTTT. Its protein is CASSPTFGGRQTEAFF.

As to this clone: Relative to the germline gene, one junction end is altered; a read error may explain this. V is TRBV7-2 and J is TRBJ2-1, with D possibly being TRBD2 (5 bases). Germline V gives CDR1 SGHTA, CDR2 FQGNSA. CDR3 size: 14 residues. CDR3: CASNLRGSYNEQFF. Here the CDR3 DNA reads TGTGCCAGCAACTTACGCGGGTCCTACAATGAGCAGTTCTTC.

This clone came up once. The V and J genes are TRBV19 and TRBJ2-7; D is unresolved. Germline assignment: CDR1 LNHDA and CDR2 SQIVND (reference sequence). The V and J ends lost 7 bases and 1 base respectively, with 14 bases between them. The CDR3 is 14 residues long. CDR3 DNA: TGTGCCAGTACTGCGACACCAGGATCCTACGAGCAGTACTTC. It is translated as CASTATPGSYEQYF.

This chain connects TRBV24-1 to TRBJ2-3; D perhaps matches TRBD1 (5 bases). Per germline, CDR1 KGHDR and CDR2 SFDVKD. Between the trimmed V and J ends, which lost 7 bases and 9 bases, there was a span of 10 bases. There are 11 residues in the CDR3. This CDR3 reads CATSSGATQYF. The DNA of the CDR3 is TGTGCCACCAGCAGTGGGGCGACGCAGTATTTT.

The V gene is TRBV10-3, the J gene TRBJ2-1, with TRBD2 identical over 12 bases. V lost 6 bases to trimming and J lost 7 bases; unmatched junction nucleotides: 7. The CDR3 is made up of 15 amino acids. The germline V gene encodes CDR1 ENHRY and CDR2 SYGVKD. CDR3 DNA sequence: TGTGCCATCAGCGTTCTAGCGGGAGGGTCAAATGAGCAGTTCTTC. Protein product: CAISVLAGGSNEQFF.